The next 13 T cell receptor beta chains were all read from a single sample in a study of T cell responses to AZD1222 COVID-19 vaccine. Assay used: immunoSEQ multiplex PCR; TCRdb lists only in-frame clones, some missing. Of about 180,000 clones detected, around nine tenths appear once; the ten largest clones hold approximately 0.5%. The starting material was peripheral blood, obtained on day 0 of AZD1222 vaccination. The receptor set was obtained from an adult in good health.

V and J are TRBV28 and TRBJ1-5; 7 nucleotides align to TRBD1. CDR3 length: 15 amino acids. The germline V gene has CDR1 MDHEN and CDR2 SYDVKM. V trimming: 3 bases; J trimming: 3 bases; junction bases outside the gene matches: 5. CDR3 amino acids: CASSLTGRTNQPQHF. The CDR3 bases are TGTGCCAGCAGTTTGACAGGGAGGACCAATCAGCCCCAGCATTTT.

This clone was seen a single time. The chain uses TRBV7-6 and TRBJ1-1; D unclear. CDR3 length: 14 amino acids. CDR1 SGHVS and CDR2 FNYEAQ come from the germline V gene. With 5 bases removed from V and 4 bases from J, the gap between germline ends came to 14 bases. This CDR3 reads CASSPTGVPTEAFF. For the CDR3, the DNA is TGTGCCAGCAGCCCCACTGGGGTCCCCACTGAAGCTTTCTTT.

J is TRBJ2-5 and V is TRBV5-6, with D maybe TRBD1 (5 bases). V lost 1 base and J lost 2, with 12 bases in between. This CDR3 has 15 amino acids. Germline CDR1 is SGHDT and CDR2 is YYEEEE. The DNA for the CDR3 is TGTGCCAGCAGCTTGAGGGGCAGGGCACAAGAGACCCAGTACTTC. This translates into CASSLRGRAQETQYF.

Written as DNA, the CDR3 is TGTGCCAGCAGTTGGTACGGGACAGGCGGAAACACCATATATTTT. The encoded protein is CASSWYGTGGNTIYF. V gene TRBV28 combines with J gene TRBJ1-3; 8 nucleotides match TRBD1. Germline V gene sequence: CDR1 MDHEN, CDR2 SYDVKM. The CDR3 consists of 15 residues. V dropped 4 bases and J dropped 4; count of bases not matched to a gene: 6.

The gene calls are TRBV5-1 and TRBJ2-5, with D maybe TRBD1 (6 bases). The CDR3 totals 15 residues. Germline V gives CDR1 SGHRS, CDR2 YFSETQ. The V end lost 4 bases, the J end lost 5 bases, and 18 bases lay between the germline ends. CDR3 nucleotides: TGCGCCAGCAGCACCACAGGGAGCCTTAGGGAGACCCAGTACTTC. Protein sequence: CASSTTGSLRETQYF. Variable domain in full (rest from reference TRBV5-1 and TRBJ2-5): KAGVTQTPRYLIKTRGQQVTLSCSPISGHRSVSWYQQTPGQGLQFLFEYFSETQRNKGNFPGRFSGRQFSNSRSEMNVSTLELGDSALYLCASSTTGSLRETQYFGPGTRLLVL.

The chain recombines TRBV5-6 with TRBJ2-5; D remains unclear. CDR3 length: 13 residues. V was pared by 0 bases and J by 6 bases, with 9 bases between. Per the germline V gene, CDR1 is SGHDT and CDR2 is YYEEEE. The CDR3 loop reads CASSLAPLQTQYF. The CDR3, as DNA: TGTGCCAGCAGCTTGGCCCCCCTACAGACCCAGTACTTC.

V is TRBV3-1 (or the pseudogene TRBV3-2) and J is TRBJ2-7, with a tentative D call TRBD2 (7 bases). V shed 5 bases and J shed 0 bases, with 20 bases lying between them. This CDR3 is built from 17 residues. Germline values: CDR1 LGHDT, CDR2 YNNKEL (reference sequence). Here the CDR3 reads CASSDPAIRGGSYEQYF. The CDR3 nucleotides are TGTGCCAGCAGCGACCCCGCCATAAGGGGGGGCTCCTACGAGCAGTACTTC.

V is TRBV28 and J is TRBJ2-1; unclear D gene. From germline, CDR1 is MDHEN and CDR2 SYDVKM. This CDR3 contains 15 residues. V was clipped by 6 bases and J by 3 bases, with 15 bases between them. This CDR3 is CASSPARHLYNEQFF. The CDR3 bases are TGTGCCAGCAGCCCTGCGCGACACCTCTACAATGAGCAGTTCTTC.

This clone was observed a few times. The CDR3: CASSSGQRVETQYF. The CDR3 DNA reads as TGTGCCAGTAGTTCGGGACAGCGGGTGGAGACCCAGTACTTC. The chain has TRBV19 and TRBJ2-5; a weak D match, TRBD1 (7 bases). The CDR3 runs 14 residues. Between the trimmed V and J ends, which lost 5 bases and 5 bases, there was a span of 15 bases. Germline V CDR1 and CDR2: LNHDA, SQIVND (reference sequence).

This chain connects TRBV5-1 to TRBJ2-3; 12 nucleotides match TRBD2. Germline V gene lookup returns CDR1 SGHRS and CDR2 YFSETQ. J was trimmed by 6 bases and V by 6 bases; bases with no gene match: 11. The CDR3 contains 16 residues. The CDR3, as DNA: TGCGCCAGCACCCAACGACTAGCGGGGGATTACGATACGCAGTATTTT. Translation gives CASTQRLAGDYDTQYF.

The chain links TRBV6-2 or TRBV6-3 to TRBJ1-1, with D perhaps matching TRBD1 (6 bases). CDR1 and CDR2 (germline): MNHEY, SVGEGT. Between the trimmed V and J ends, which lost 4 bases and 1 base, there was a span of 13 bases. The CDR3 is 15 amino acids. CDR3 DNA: TGTGCCAGCAGTTGGACAGTCGGGGGGAACACTGAAGCTTTCTTT. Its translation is CASSWTVGGNTEAFF.

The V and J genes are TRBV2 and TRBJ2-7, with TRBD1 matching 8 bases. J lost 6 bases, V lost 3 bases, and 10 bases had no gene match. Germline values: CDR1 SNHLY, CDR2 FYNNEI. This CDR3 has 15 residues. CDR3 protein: CASSESRTGYLEQYF. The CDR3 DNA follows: TGTGCCAGCAGTGAGTCACGGACAGGGTATCTCGAGCAGTACTTC.

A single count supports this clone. Written as DNA, the CDR3 is TGTGCCTGGAGTTTACAGGGAGGTGAAAAACTGTTTTTT. This sequence encodes CAWSLQGGEKLFF. V and J are TRBV30 and TRBJ1-4; tentatively, D is TRBD1 (6 bases). Germline V gene data show CDR1 as GTSNPN and CDR2 as SVGIG (reference sequence). Trimming pared 2 bases from V and 7 bases from J, leaving 11 bases between. The CDR3 has 13 amino acids.